This entry lists 11 T cell receptor beta chains sequenced from one sample in a study of T cells in Graves' hyperthyroidism and ophthalmopathy. What was amplified from RNA transcripts were TCR beta CDR3 regions. The HTBI primer set was used in a first-round RT-PCR of the TCR CDR3. MiXCR was run by TCRdb on the multiplex PCR reads, yielding one entry per CDR3 protein. There are fewer than 900,000 distinct CDR3 sequences in the sample; 18% occur only once, and 15% to 20% lies in the top ten. Sequenced input: blood. The source is a woman aged 50 to 65 with Graves' hyperthyroidism that later progressed to Graves' ophthalmopathy.

J is TRBJ2-5 and V is TRBV5-1, with TRBD2 matching 10 bases. CDR1 SGHRS and CDR2 YFSETQ come from the germline V gene. V lost 1 base to trimming and J lost 6 bases; unmatched junction nucleotides: 15. The CDR3 is made up of 18 amino acids. As DNA, the CDR3 is TGCGCCAGCAGCTTGAGTACTGGGCTAGCGGGGGAGGGGAAGACCCAGTACTTC. Its protein is CASSLSTGLAGEGKTQYF.

As to this clonotype: Since a much larger clone is just one base distant, this may be a read error. The CDR3 loop is CSEGQGYNEQFF. The CDR3 DNA sequence: TGCAGCGAGGGACAGGGCTACAATGAGCAGTTCTTC. The rearrangement joins TRBV29-1 to TRBJ2-1, with TRBD1 matching over 9 bases. The J segment lost 3 bases and the V segment lost 7 bases, leaving 1 base of the junction unmatched. CDR1 and CDR2 (germline): SQVTM, ANQGSEA. This CDR3 has 12 residues.

The chain is built from TRBV7-3 and TRBJ1-2, with TRBD1 matching 9 bases. The germline V gene has CDR1 SGHTA and CDR2 FQGTGA. The V segment lost 5 bases and the J segment 10 bases; nucleotides outside the gene matches: 11. The CDR3 has 14 residues. The CDR3 spells CASSQDRGAEAYTF. For the CDR3, the DNA is TGTGCCAGCAGCCAAGACAGGGGGGCCGAGGCCTACACCTTC.

This clonotype was observed many times. This rearrangement joins TRBV5-1 to TRBJ1-1, with 7 bases lining up with TRBD1. The germline V gene encodes CDR1 SGHRS and CDR2 YFSETQ. The V segment lost 4 bases and the J segment 1 base; nucleotides outside the gene matches: 4. The CDR3 extends over 14 amino acids. The CDR3 DNA reads TGCGCCAGCAGCACGACAGGGCAGAACACTGAAGCTTTCTTT. It is translated as CASSTTGQNTEAFF. Complete variable domain (other parts from reference TRBV5-1 and TRBJ1-1): KAGVTQTPRYLIKTRGQQVTLSCSPISGHRSVSWYQQTPGQGLQFLFEYFSETQRNKGNFPGRFSGRQFSNSRSEMNVSTLELGDSALYLCASSTTGQNTEAFFGQGTRLTVV.

This clonotype was seen many times. The CDR3 DNA is TGTGCCAGCAGCTCAGAGGTTCTGAACACTGAAGCTTTCTTT. Encoded protein: CASSSEVLNTEAFF. The V and J genes are TRBV3-1 and TRBJ1-1; the D is unclear. The CDR3 is 14 residues long. The germline V gene encodes CDR1 LGHDT and CDR2 YNNKEL (reference sequence). The V end lost 5 bases, the J end lost 0 bases, and 10 bases lay between the germline ends.

This clonotype was seen many times. The CDR3: CASSFPGSGYEKLFF. The CDR3 bases are TGTGCCAGCAGTTTCCCGGGAAGCGGGTACGAAAAACTGTTTTTT. The gene calls are TRBV12-3 or TRBV12-4 and TRBJ1-4; D gene unclear. CDR3 size: 15 residues. With 3 bases removed from V and 8 bases from J, the gap between germline ends came to 16 bases.

In this sample, this clonotype turned up many times. The chain combines TRBV9 with TRBJ2-2, with D perhaps matching TRBD2 (6 bases). Trimming cost V 5 bases and J 6 bases, with 8 bases left between them. Germline CDR1 is SGDLS and CDR2 is YYNGEE. The CDR3 totals 12 residues. The CDR3 DNA follows: TGTGCCAGCAGTTCTAGCGCCGGGGAGCTGTTTTTT. Translated, it gives CASSSSAGELFF.

The table lists this clonotype with many counts. V is TRBV7-6 and J is TRBJ1-6; D remains unclear. The V and J ends lost 5 bases and 10 bases respectively, with 15 bases between them. The CDR3 is 14 residues long. Germline-derived CDR1 and CDR2 are SGHVS and FNYEAQ. CDR3 sequence (DNA): TGTGCCAGCAGCCCGACCGCCGTCCTATCACCCCTCCACTTT. Amino acids: CASSPTAVLSPLHF.

This clonotype was picked up many times. The chain joins TRBV7-3 to TRBJ2-5, with 7 bases that match TRBD1. Trimming at V came to 0 bases and at J to 5 bases, leaving 6 bases not matched to a gene. Germline V gives CDR1 SGHTA, CDR2 FQGTGA. CDR3 length equals 15 residues. CDR3 nucleotides: TGTGCCAGCAGCTTAACAGGGGGCGAAGGGGAGACCCAGTACTTC. Protein product: CASSLTGGEGETQYF.

This clonotype was counted only a few times. V usage is TRBV12-3 or TRBV12-4 and J usage is TRBJ1-5; 9 positions match TRBD1. The CDR3 sequence is 14 residues long. Trimming took 5 bases from V and 7 from J; bases not matched to a gene: 6. The CDR3 is CASSGTGGRQPQHF. The CDR3 DNA follows: TGTGCCAGCAGTGGAACAGGGGGCAGGCAGCCCCAGCATTTT.

This clonotype was detected ten times or more. This sequence joins TRBV14 and TRBJ1-1, with unresolved D. Trimming took off 1 base at V and 4 bases at J, with 4 bases between the two ends. The CDR3 runs 12 residues. CDR1 and CDR2 (germline): SGHDN, FVKESK. The DNA for the CDR3 is TGTGCCAGCAGCCAAGTATTCACTGAAGCTTTCTTT. It codes for CASSQVFTEAFF.